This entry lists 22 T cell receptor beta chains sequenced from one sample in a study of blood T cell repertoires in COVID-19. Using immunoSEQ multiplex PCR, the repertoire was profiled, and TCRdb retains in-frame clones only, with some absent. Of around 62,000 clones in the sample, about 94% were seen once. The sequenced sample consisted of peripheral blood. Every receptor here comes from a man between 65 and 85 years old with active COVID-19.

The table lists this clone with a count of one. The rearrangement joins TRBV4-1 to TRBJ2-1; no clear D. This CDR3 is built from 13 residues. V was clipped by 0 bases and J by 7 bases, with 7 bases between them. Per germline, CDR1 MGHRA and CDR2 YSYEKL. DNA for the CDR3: TGCGCCAGCAGCCAAGATCGGTTGAATGAGCAGTTCTTC. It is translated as CASSQDRLNEQFF.

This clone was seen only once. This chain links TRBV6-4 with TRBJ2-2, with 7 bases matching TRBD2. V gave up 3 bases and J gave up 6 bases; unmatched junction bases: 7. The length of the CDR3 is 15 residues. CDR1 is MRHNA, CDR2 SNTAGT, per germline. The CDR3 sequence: CASSEAAGVSGELFF. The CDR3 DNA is TGTGCCAGCAGTGAGGCGGCGGGGGTATCCGGGGAGCTGTTTTTT.

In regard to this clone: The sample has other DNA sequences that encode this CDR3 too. The CDR3 coding sequence is TGTGCCACCAGTGTCGGGGGGCCGGGCTACAATGAGCAGTTCTTC. It codes for CATSVGGPGYNEQFF. The genes are TRBV24-1 and TRBJ2-1; TRBD2 is a possible D gene (7 bases). Germline-derived CDR1 and CDR2 are KGHDR and SFDVKD. V was clipped by 5 bases and J by 3 bases, with 13 bases between them. This CDR3 is 15 amino acids long.

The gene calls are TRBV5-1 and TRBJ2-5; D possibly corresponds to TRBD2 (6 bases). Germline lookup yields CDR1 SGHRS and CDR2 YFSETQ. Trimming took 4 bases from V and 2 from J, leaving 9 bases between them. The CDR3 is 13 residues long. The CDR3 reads CASSVGLQETQYF. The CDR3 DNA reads TGCGCCAGCAGCGTAGGACTACAAGAGACCCAGTACTTC.

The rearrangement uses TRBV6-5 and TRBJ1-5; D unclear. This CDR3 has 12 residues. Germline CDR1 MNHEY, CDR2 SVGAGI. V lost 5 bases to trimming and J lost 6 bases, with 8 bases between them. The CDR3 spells CASSPQAQPQHF. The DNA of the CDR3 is TGTGCCAGCAGTCCTCAGGCTCAGCCCCAGCATTTT.

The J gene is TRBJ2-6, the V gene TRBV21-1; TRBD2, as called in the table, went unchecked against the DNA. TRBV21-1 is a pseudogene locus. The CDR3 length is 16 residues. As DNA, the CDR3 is TGTGCCAGCAGCAAAGGAAGCGGGGCTGGGGCCAACGTCCTGACTTTC. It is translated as CASSKGSGAGANVLTF.

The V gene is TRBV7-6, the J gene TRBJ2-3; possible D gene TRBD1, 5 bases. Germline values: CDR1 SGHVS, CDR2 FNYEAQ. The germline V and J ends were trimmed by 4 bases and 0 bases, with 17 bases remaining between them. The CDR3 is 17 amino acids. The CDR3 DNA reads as TGTGCCAGCAGCTCCCAGGGCGCGGCAGGTAGCACAGATACGCAGTATTTT. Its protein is CASSSQGAAGSTDTQYF.

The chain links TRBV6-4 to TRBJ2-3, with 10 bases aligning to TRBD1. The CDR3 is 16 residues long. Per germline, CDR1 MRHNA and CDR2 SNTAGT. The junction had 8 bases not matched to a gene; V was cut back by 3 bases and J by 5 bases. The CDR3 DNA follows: TGTGCCAGCAGTGAGGAGGGACAGGGGTCCAAAGATACGCAGTATTTT. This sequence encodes CASSEEGQGSKDTQYF.

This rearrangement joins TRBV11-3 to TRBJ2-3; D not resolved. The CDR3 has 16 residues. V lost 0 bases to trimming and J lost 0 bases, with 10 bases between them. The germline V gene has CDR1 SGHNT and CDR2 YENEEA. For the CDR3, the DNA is TGTGCCAGCAGCTTAGATGGTCGCGGTAGCACAGATACGCAGTATTTT. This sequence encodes CASSLDGRGSTDTQYF.

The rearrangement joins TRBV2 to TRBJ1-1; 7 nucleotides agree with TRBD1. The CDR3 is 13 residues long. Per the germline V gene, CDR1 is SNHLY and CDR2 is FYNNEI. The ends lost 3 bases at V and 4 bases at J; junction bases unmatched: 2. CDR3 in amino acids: CASSETGFTEAFF. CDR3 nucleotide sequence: TGTGCCAGCAGTGAGACAGGGTTCACTGAAGCTTTCTTT.

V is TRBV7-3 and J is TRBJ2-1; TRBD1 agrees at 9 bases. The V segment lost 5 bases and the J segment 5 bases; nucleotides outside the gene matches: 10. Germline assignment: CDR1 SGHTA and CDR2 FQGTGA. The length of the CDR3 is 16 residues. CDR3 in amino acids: CASSPSGGQGHNEQFF. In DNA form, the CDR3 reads TGTGCCAGCAGCCCATCCGGGGGACAGGGCCACAATGAGCAGTTCTTC. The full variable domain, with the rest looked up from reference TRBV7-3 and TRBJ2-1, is GAGVSQTPSNKVTEKGKYVELRCDPISGHTALYWYRQSLGQGPEFLIYFQGTGAADDSGLPNDRFFAVRPEGSVSTLKIQRTERGDSAVYLCASSPSGGQGHNEQFFGPGTRLTVL.

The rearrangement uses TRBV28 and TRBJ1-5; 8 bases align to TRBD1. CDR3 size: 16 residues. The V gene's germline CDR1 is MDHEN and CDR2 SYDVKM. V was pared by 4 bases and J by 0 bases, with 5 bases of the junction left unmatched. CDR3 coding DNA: TGTGCCAGCAGTTATCCTCAGGGGGCTAGCAATCAGCCCCAGCATTTT. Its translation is CASSYPQGASNQPQHF.

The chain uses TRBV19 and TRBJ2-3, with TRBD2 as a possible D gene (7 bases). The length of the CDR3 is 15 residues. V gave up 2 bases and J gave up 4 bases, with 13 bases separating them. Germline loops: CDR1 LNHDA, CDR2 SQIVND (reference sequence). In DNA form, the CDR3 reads TGTGCCAGTAGTATATATGGGGGGGCCGCAGATACGCAGTATTTT. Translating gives CASSIYGGAADTQYF.

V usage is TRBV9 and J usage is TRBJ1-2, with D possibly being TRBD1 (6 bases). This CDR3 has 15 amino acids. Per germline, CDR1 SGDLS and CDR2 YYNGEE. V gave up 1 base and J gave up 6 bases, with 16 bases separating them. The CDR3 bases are TGTGCCAGCAGCGTATACCCAACAGGGCATAATGGCTACACCTTC. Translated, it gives CASSVYPTGHNGYTF.

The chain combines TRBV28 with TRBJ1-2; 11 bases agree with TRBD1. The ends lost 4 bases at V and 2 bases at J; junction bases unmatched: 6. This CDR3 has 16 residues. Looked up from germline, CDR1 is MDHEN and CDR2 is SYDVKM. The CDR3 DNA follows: TGTGCCAGCAGTTCCGGGACAGGGGGAATAAACTATGGCTACACCTTC. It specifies CASSSGTGGINYGYTF.

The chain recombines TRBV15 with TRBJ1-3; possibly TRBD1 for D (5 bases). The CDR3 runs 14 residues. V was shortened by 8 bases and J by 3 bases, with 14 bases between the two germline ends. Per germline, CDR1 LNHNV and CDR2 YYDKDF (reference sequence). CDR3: CATGLGPDGNTIYF. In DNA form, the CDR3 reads TGTGCCACCGGGTTGGGGCCCGATGGAAACACCATATATTTT.

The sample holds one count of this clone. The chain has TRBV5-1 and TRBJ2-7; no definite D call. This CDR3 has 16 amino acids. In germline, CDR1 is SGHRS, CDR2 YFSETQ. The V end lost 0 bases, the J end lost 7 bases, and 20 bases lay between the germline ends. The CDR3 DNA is TGCGCCAGCAGCTTGGTATCGACCGGCCAAAGCAGGGAGCAGTACTTC. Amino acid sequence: CASSLVSTGQSREQYF.

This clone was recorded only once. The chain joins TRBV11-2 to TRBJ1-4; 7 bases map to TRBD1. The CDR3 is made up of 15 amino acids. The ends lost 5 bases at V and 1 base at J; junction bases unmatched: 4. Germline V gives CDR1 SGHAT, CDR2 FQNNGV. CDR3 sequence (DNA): TGTGCCAGCAGCCGCACAGGGGTAACTAATGAAAAACTGTTTTTT. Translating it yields CASSRTGVTNEKLFF. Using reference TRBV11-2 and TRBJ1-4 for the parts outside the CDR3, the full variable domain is EAGVAQSPRYKIIEKRQSVAFWCNPISGHATLYWYQQILGQGPKLLIQFQNNGVVDDSQLPKDRFSAERLKGVDSTLKIQPAKLEDSAVYLCASSRTGVTNEKLFFGSGTQLSVL.

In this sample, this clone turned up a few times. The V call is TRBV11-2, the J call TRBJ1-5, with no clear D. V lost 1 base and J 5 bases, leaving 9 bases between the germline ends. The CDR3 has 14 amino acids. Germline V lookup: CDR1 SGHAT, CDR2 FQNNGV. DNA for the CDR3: TGTGCCAGCAGCTTAGTTCTAGAGGATCAGCCCCAGCATTTT. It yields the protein CASSLVLEDQPQHF. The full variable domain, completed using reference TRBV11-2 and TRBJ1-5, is EAGVAQSPRYKIIEKRQSVAFWCNPISGHATLYWYQQILGQGPKLLIQFQNNGVVDDSQLPKDRFSAERLKGVDSTLKIQPAKLEDSAVYLCASSLVLEDQPQHFGDGTRLSIL.

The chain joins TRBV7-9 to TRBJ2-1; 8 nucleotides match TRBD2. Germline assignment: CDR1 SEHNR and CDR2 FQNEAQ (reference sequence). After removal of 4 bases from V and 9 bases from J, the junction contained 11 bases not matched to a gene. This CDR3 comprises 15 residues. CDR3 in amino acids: CASSSNNAGGLEQFF. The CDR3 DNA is TGTGCCAGCAGCTCGAACAATGCGGGGGGTCTTGAGCAGTTCTTC.

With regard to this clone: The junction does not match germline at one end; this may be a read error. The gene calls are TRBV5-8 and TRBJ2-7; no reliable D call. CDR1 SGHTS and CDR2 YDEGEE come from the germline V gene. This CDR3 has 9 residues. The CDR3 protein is CASSLLTIF. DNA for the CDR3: TGTGCCAGCAGCTTACTTACTATCTTC.

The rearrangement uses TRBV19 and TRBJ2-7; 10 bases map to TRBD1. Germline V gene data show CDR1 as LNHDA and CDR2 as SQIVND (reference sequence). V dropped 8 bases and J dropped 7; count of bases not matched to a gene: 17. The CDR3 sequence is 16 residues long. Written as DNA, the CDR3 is TGTGCCAGTCACCGCCCGGAGGACAGGGGGTTTGGTGAGCAGTACTTC. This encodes CASHRPEDRGFGEQYF.